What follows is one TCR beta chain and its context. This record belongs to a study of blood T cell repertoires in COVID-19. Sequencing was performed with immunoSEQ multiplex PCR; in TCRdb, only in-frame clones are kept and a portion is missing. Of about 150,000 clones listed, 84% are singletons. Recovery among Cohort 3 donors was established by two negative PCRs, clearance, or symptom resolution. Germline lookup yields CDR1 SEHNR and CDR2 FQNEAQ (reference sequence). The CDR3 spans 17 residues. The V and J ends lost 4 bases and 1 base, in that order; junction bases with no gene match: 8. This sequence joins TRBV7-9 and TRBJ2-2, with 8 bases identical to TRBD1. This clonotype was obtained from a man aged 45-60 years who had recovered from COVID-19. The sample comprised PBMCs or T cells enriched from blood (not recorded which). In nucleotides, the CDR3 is TGTGCCAGCAGCTACCCCCAGACAGGGGTGAACACCGGGGAGCTGTTTTTT. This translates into CASSYPQTGVNTGELFF.